This T cell receptor beta chain is from a study of CD8+ T cells in alopecia areata. This clone has only a few counts. As for treatment: oral pan-JAK inhibitor, 5-10 mg twice daily. This CDR3 has 14 amino acids. Germline CDR1 GTSNPN, CDR2 SVGIG (reference sequence). Trimming stripped 1 base from V and 3 bases from J, with 12 bases between. Extracted from the samples, RNA was reverse transcribed into cDNA to serve as the sequencing template. Profiled with immunoSEQ multiplex PCR; TCRdb holds only in-frame clones, not every one. The data contain more than 100,000 clones, about 50% of them seen just once; the ten biggest clones take up about 0.5%.

Source: CD4+ T cells sorted from blood, taken at week 4, from a patient treated with tofacitinib. The clonotype was recovered from a human donor with alopecia areata. The chain recombines TRBV30 with TRBJ1-2; D is possibly TRBD1 (5 bases). CDR3 DNA sequence: TGTGCCTGGAGTGGACCGGGACGGTACTATGGCTACACCTTC. Its translation: CAWSGPGRYYGYTF.